The clone carrying this TCR beta chain was seen once. Its antigen is not known. The record originates from a study of STAT3 mutations in large granular lymphocyte leukemia. About the research overall: Immunosuppressive therapy was given to more than half of T-LGLL patients. Findings and caveats of the study: Every T-LGLL patient had at least one immunodominant TCRbeta clonotype. After therapy, about 35% of the 18 patients switched clonotypes, all new clones STAT3 wild type.

Libraries were prepared by immunoSEQ multiplex PCR; TCRdb keeps only in-frame clonotypes and omits some of them. Of about 42,000 clones in the sample, about three quarters were seen once. V lost 4 bases and J lost 5; bases outside the gene matches: 2. There are 15 residues in the CDR3. The germline gives CDR1 MNHNS, CDR2 SASEGT. Sample: PBMCs. The chain uses TRBV6-1 and TRBJ2-5; 15 positions agree with TRBD2. This sequence was found in a human donor with T large granular lymphocyte leukemia. Some clones in this sample may be carry-over from other donors' samples. The CDR3 region is CASSGTSGGAETQYF. The CDR3 DNA sequence: TGTGCCAGCAGTGGGACTAGCGGGGGGGCCGAGACCCAGTACTTC.